This T cell receptor beta chain was captured in a study of blood T cell repertoires in COVID-19. Germline V gene lookup returns CDR1 LGHNA and CDR2 YNFKEQ. With 4 bases clipped from V and 3 bases from J, the junction kept 2 bases outside the gene matches. The CDR3 runs 15 residues. Data came from immunoSEQ multiplex PCR; TCRdb stores just in-frame clones and leaves some out. Of roughly 290,000 clones in the sample, around 85% were seen once. The clonotype comes from a man aged 25 to 40 who had recovered from COVID-19. The chain has TRBV4-2 and TRBJ2-1; 11 nucleotides line up with TRBD1. Sample: PBMCs or T cells enriched from blood (not recorded which). CDR3 sequence (DNA): TGTGCCAGCAGCCCCGGGACAGGGGGCTACAATGAGCAGTTCTTC. It encodes CASSPGTGGYNEQFF.